This section outlines one T cell receptor (beta chain) sequence together with its context. No antigen is known for it. V was shortened by 1 base and J by 3 bases, with 22 bases between the two germline ends. The germline CDR1 and CDR2 sequences are MNHNS and SASEGT. This CDR3 comprises 18 residues. The data were produced by immunoSEQ multiplex PCR, yet TCRdb's version contains in-frame clones alone and is incomplete. The sample records some 460,000 clones, about nine tenths being singletons. This sample was included in a study of Ad26.COV2.S vaccination and SARS-CoV-2 variants. Study at large: COV1001, an Ad26.COV2.S trial, supplied this vaccine-arm donor. Whole-study findings and limits: It was reported that spike-specific CD8+ and CD4+ T cell responses were substantially broad after vaccination.

Stated treatment: roughly 18 received Ad26.COV2.S at low or high dose, single or two shots; about 5 received placebo; per-sample allocation not given. The samples were gathered on day 63 after the first injection of vaccine or placebo. SARS-CoV-2 spike from the Wuhan strain was encoded by the vaccine, an Ad26 vector. The receptor was derived from a person between 18 and 60 years old who received the Ad26.COV2.S COVID-19 vaccine or a placebo. This rearrangement joins TRBV6-1 to TRBJ2-7, with D possibly TRBD2 on 6 matching bases. The sequences come from peripheral blood, collected in a trial of Ad26.COV2.S vaccine versus placebo. DNA for the CDR3: TGTGCCAGCAGTGAAGGAAGACCTGGGGTAGTGGGACTCTACGAGCAGTACTTC. This translates into CASSEGRPGVVGLYEQYF.